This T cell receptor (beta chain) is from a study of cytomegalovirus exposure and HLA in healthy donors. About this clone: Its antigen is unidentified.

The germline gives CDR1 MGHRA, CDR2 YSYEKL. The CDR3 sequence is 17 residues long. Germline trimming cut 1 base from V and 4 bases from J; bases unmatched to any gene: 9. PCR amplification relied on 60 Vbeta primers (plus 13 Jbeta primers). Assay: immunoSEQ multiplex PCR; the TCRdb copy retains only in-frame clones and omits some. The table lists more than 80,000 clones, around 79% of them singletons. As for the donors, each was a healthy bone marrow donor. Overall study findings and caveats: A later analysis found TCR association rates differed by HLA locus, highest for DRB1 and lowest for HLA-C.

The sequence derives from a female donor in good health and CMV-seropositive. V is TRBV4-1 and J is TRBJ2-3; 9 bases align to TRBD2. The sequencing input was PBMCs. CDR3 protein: CASSQVPAGGSPDTQYF. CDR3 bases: TGCGCCAGCAGCCAAGTTCCAGCGGGGGGCAGTCCAGATACGCAGTATTTT.